Listed here is a single T cell receptor beta chain. What it recognizes is unknown. Sequencing was performed with immunoSEQ multiplex PCR; in TCRdb, only in-frame clones are kept and a portion is missing. The table includes roughly 71,000 clones, roughly four fifths detected once. Before any sequencing was done, the ViraFEST assay used viral peptide pools to expand antigen-specific CD4+ T cells. Culture lasted roughly 9 days before CD4+ T cell isolation. All study participants received two doses of BNT162b2 or mRNA-1273 vaccine. CDR1 and CDR2 (germline): SQVTM, ANQGSEA. V was pared by 5 bases and J by 2 bases, with 9 bases between. This CDR3 region has 12 residues. The data are from a study of vaccination effects on CD4 cells after COVID-19.

This TCR was recovered from a human donor who received a COVID-19 vaccine. This chain connects TRBV29-1 to TRBJ2-5; D is perhaps TRBD1 (6 bases). Source: CD4+ T cells from PBMCs cultured with HCoV-229E spike peptides, taken after COVID-19 vaccination. The CDR3 region has the DNA TGCAGCGTTACGCAGGGGCAAGAGACCCAGTACTTC. This gives the protein CSVTQGQETQYF.